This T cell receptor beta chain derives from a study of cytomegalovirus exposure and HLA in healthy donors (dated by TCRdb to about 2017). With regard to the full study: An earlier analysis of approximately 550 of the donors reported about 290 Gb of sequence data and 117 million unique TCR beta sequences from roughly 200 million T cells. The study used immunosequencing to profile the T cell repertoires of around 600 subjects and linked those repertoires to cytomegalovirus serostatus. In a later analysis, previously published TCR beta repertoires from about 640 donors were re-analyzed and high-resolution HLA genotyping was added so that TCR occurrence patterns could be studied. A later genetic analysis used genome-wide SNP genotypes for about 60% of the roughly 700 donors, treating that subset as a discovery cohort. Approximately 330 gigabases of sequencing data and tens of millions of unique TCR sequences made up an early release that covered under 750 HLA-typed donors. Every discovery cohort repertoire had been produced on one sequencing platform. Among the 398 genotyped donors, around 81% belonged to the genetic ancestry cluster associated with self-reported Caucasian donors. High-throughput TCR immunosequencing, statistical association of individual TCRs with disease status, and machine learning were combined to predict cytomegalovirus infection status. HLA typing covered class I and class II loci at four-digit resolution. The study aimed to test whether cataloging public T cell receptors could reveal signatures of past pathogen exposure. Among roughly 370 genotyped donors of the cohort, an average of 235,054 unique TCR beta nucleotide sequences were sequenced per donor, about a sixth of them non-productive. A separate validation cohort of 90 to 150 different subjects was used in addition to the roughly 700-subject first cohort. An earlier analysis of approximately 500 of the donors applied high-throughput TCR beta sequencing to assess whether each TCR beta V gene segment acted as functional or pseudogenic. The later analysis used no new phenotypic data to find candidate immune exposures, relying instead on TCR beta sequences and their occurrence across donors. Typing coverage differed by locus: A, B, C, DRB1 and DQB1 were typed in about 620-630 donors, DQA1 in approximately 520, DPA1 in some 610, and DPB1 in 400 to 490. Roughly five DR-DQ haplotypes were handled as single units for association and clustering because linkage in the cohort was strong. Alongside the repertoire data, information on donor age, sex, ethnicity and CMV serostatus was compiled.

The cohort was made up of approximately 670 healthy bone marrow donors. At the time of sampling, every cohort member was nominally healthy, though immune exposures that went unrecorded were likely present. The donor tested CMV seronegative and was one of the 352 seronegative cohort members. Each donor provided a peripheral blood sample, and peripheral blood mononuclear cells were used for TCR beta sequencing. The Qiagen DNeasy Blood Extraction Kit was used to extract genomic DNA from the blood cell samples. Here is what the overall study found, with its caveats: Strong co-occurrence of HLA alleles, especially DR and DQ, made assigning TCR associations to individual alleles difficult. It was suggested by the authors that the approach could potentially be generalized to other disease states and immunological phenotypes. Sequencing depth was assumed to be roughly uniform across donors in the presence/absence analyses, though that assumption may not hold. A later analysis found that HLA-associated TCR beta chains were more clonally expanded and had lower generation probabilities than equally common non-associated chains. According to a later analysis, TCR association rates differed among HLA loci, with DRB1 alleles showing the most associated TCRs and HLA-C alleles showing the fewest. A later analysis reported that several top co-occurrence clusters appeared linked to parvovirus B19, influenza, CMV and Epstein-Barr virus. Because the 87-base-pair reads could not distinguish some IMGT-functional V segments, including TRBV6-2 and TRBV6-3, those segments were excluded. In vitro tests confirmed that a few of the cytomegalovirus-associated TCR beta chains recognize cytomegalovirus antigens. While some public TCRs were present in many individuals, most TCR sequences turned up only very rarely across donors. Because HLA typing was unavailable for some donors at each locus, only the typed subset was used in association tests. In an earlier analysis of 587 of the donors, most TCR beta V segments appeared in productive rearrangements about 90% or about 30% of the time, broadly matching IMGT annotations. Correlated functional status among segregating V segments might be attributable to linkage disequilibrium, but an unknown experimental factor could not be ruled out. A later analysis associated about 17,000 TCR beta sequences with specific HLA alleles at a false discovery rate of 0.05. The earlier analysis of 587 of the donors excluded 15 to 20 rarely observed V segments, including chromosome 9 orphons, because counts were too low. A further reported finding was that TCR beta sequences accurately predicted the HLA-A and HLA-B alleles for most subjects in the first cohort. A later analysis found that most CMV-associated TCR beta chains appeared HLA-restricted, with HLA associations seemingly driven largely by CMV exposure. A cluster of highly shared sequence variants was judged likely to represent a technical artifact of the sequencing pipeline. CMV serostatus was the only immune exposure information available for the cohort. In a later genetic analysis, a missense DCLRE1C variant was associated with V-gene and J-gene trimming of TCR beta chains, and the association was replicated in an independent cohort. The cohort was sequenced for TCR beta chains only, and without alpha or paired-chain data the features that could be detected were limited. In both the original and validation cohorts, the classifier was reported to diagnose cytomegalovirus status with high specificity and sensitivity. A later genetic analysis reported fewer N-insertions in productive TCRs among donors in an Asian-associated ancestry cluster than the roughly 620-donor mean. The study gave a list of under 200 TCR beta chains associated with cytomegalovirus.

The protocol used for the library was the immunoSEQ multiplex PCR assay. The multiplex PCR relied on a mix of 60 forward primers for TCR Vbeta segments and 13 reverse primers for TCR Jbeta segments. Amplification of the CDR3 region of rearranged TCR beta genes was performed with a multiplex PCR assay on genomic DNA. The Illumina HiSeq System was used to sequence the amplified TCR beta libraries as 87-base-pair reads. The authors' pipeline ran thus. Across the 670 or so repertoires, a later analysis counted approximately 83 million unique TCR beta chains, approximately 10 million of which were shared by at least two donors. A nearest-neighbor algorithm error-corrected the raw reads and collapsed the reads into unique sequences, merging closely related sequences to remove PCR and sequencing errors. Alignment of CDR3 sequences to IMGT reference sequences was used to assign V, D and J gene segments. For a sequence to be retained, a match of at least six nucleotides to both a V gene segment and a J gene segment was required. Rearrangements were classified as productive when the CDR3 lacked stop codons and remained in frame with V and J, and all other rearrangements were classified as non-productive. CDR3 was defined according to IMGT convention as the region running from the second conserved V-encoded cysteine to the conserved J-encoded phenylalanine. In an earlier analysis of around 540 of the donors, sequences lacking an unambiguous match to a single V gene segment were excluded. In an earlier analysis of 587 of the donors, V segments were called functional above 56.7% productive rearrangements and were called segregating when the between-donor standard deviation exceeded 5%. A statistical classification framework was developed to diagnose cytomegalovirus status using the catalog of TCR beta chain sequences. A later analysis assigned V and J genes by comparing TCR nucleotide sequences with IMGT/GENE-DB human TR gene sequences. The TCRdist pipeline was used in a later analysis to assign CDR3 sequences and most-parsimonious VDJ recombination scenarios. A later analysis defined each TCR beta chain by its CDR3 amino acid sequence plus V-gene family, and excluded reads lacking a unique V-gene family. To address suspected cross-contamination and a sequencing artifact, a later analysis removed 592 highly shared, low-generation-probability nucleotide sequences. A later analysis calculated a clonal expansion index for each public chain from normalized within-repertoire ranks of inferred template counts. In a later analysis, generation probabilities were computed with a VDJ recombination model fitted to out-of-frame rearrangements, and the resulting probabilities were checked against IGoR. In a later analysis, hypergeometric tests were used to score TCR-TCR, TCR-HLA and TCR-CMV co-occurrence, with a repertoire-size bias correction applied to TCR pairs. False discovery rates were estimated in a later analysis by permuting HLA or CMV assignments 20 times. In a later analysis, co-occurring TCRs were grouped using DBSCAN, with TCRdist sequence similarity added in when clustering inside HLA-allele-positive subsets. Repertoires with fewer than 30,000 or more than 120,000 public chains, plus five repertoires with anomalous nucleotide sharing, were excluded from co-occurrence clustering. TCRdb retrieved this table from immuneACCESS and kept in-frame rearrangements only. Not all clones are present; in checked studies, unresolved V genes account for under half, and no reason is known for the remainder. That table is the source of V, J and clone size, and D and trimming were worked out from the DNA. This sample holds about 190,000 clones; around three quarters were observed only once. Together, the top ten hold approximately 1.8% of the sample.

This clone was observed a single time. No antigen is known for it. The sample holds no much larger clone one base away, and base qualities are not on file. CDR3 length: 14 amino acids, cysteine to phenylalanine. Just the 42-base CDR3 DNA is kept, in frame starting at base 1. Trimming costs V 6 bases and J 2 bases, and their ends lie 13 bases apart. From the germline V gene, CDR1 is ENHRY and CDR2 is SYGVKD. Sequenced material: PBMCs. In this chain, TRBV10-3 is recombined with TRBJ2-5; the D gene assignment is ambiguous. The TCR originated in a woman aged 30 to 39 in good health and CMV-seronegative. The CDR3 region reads CAISNSGSQETQYF. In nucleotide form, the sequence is TGTGCCATCAGCAATTCAGGAAGTCAAGAGACCCAGTACTTC.